The clone carrying this T cell receptor (beta chain) was detected many times. The antigen remains undetermined. TCRdb passed the 5' RACE reads through MiXCR, listing each CDR3 protein once. This table holds 200,000 to 250,000 distinct CDR3 sequences, about 14% found once. The germline V and J ends were trimmed by 7 bases and 6 bases, with 12 bases remaining between them. This CDR3 spans 12 amino acids. The sample comes from a study of identical twins. Findings of the study overall: Reduced insertions were recorded for abundant cord blood beta clonotypes, with no such pattern in memory repertoires. Within beta out-of-frame sequences, the excess sharing observed between twins was weaker.

The material sequenced was memory (CD45RO+) T cells sorted from blood. V and J are TRBV12-3 or TRBV12-4 and TRBJ1-2; D gene uncertain. This TCR came from a woman younger than 35 in good health. The CDR3 bases are TGTGCCAGCAACGACGGAGGGAATGGCTACACCTTC. Translation: CASNDGGNGYTF.